This passage covers 19 T cell receptor beta chains from one sample sequenced in a study of cytomegalovirus exposure and HLA in healthy donors. Sequencing was performed with immunoSEQ multiplex PCR; in TCRdb, only in-frame clones are kept and a portion is missing. The sample lists about 88,000 clones, roughly 84% occurring once. Sequencing was done on a sample of PBMCs. All receptors come from a woman younger than 35 in good health and CMV-seropositive.

This chain joins TRBV10-1 and TRBJ2-5; a possible D gene is TRBD2 (7 bases). There are 13 residues in the CDR3. Per the germline V gene, CDR1 is WNHNN and CDR2 is SYGVQD (reference sequence). V was trimmed by 8 bases and J by 5 bases, leaving 15 bases between them. CDR3 in DNA: TGCGCCAGCGCGGGGGCGGATCAGGAGACCCAGTACTTC. As protein: CASAGADQETQYF.

On this clone itself: The same CDR3 is also encoded by other DNA sequences in this sample. The V gene is TRBV5-1, the J gene TRBJ1-1; D is perhaps TRBD1 (5 bases). With 0 bases removed from V and 4 bases from J, the gap between germline ends came to 10 bases. The germline V gene has CDR1 SGHRS and CDR2 YFSETQ. This CDR3 is 14 amino acids long. Here the CDR3 reads CASSLGGVGTEAFF. Here the CDR3 DNA reads TGCGCCAGCAGCTTGGGGGGCGTGGGCACTGAAGCTTTCTTT.

The chain employs TRBV5-8 and TRBJ2-1, with 9 bases aligning to TRBD1. Trimming took 6 bases from V and 7 from J; bases not matched to a gene: 14. The CDR3 covers 16 residues. Germline V gene lookup returns CDR1 SGHTS and CDR2 YDEGEE. The CDR3 sequence is CASNTPVATGGNEQFF. DNA of the CDR3: TGTGCCAGCAACACCCCGGTGGCGACAGGGGGGAATGAGCAGTTCTTC. The full variable domain, its missing parts supplied by reference TRBV5-8 and TRBJ2-1, is EAGVTQSPTHLIKTRGQQATLRCSPISGHTSVYWYQQALGLGLQFLLWYDEGEERNRGNFPPRFSGRQFPNYSSELNVNALELEDSALYLCASNTPVATGGNEQFFGPGTRLTVL.

About this clone: One end of the junction varies from germline; a read error may be responsible. This rearrangement joins TRBV28 to TRBJ1-6, with TRBD1 matching 7 bases. CDR3 size: 15 residues. Germline V gene sequence: CDR1 MDHEN, CDR2 SYDVKM. CDR3 sequence: CASNLQGVNNSPLHF. For the CDR3, the DNA is TGTGCCAGCAATCTTCAGGGGGTAAATAATTCGCCCCTCCACTTT.

This clone was counted at least ten times. In the same sample, other DNA sequences code for this CDR3. This CDR3 is CASSSSYEQYF. CDR3 nucleotide sequence: TGCGCCAGCAGCTCTTCCTACGAGCAGTACTTC. V is TRBV5-1 and J is TRBJ2-7; D is unclear. V gave up 3 bases and J gave up 1 base, with 2 bases separating them. Germline loops: CDR1 SGHRS, CDR2 YFSETQ. The CDR3 spans 11 residues.

The chain links TRBV6-5 to TRBJ2-1, with a tentative D call TRBD1 (5 bases). V lost 6 bases and J 4 bases, leaving 13 bases between the germline ends. The CDR3 is made up of 14 amino acids. Germline CDR1 MNHEY, CDR2 SVGAGI. The CDR3 spells CASRSRQRYNEQFF. CDR3 bases: TGTGCCAGCAGGAGCCGACAGAGGTACAATGAGCAGTTCTTC.

The gene calls are TRBV6-6 and TRBJ1-5; D not certain. V shed 8 bases and J shed 6 bases, with 14 bases lying between them. From germline, CDR1 is MNHNY and CDR2 SVGAGI (reference sequence). CDR3 length: 13 amino acids. CDR3 DNA sequence: TGTGCCAGCTCCCCGGGAGCAGGTCAGCCCCAGCATTTT. It yields the protein CASSPGAGQPQHF.

The gene calls are TRBV21-1 and TRBJ2-7; the table names TRBD1, a call not compared with the DNA. TRBV21-1 is a known pseudogene. The CDR3 is made up of 14 amino acids. In DNA, the CDR3 is TGTGCCAGCAGCCACGGGACACACTCCTACGAGCAGTACTTC. Protein product: CASSHGTHSYEQYF.

CDR3 DNA: TGTGCCAGCAGCCATCGGGGACAGGGGACCAAAAACATTCAGTACTTC. It is translated as CASSHRGQGTKNIQYF. J is TRBJ2-4 and V is TRBV14; TRBD1 agrees at 10 bases. Germline CDR1 reads SGHDN; CDR2 reads FVKESK. Trimming removed 3 bases from V and 2 bases from J; junction bases left unmatched: 4. This CDR3 comprises 16 residues. Looking up the rest from reference TRBV14 and TRBJ2-4 gives the full variable domain: EAGVTQFPSHSVIEKGQTVTLRCDPISGHDNLYWYRRVMGKEIKFLLHFVKESKQDESGMPNNRFLAERTGGTYSTLKVQPAELEDSGVYFCASSHRGQGTKNIQYFGAGTRLSVL.

This clone showed up just once. V and J are TRBV27 and TRBJ1-4; 7 nucleotides align to TRBD1. The CDR3 length is 15 residues. The V gene's germline CDR1 is MNHEY and CDR2 SMNVEV (reference sequence). Germline trimming cut 4 bases from V and 8 bases from J; bases unmatched to any gene: 10. This CDR3 reads CASSSVTGTGEKLFF. In DNA, the CDR3 is TGTGCCAGCAGTTCCGTGACAGGGACGGGAGAAAAACTGTTTTTT.

This chain uses TRBV4-2 with TRBJ2-7; D is possibly TRBD1 (6 bases). Trimming removed 6 bases at V and 3 bases at J, with 12 bases between. The CDR3 totals 13 residues. Germline-derived CDR1 and CDR2 are LGHNA and YNFKEQ. DNA of the CDR3: TGTGCCAGCAGACAGGGTTTCGGCTACGAGCAGTACTTC. Amino acids: CASRQGFGYEQYF.

The V and J genes are TRBV10-2 and TRBJ2-7; TRBD2 matches at 8 bases. The V and J ends lost 7 bases and 5 bases, in that order; junction bases with no gene match: 16. The CDR3 runs to 16 residues. Germline V gene data show CDR1 as WSHSY and CDR2 as SAAADI. For the CDR3, the DNA is TGCGCCAGCACCTACGTATTAGGGACTAGTATCCACGAGCAGTACTTC. Translated, it gives CASTYVLGTSIHEQYF.

This clone is a singleton in its sample. The V gene is TRBV9, the J gene TRBJ2-3; 8 positions match TRBD2. The V and J ends lost 0 bases and 1 base, in that order; junction bases with no gene match: 4. The CDR3 has 16 residues. Germline V gene sequence: CDR1 SGDLS, CDR2 YYNGEE. The CDR3 DNA sequence: TGTGCCAGCAGCGTAGGAAGTAGCGGGGGCACAGATACGCAGTATTTT. It yields the protein CASSVGSSGGTDTQYF.

CDR3 in amino acids: CATALGADTIYF. DNA of the CDR3: TGTGCCACCGCCTTGGGGGCGGACACCATATATTTT. The J gene is TRBJ1-3, the V gene TRBV19, with D possibly matching TRBD1 (6 bases). Trimming removed 10 bases from V and 8 bases from J, with 15 bases in between. This CDR3 region has 12 residues. CDR1 LNHDA and CDR2 SQIVND come from the germline V gene (reference sequence).

The rearrangement links TRBV19 to TRBJ2-6; D may be TRBD2 (5 bases). Germline CDR1 LNHDA, CDR2 SQIVND (reference sequence). The CDR3 runs to 17 residues. V lost 3 bases and J 0 bases, leaving 12 bases between the germline ends. The CDR3 DNA is TGTGCCAGTAGTATTCGTCTCGAGGGCTCTGGGGCCAACGTCCTGACTTTC. As protein: CASSIRLEGSGANVLTF.

This chain uses TRBV10-3 with TRBJ2-7, with D possibly being TRBD2 (7 bases). The CDR3 covers 18 residues. CDR1 ENHRY and CDR2 SYGVKD come from the germline V gene. The V end was cut by 0 bases, the J end by 5 bases, with 23 bases between. CDR3 DNA sequence: TGTGCCATCAGTGAGTCCACCCTAGGGGGAGGGGAGAAGAACGAGCAGTACTTC. Amino acids: CAISESTLGGGEKNEQYF.

This CDR3 is CASSLDGDEQYF. Here the CDR3 DNA reads TGTGCCAGCAGCTTGGACGGGGACGAGCAGTACTTC. The chain employs TRBV11-2 and TRBJ2-7, with D perhaps matching TRBD2 (5 bases). From germline, CDR1 is SGHAT and CDR2 FQNNGV. V was pared by 3 bases and J by 5 bases, with 8 bases between. CDR3 length: 12 residues.

This sequence joins TRBV18 and TRBJ2-1, with 9 bases lining up with TRBD2. The germline gives CDR1 KGHSH, CDR2 LQKENI. V gave up 0 bases and J gave up 1 base; unmatched junction bases: 4. The CDR3 sequence is 17 residues long. The CDR3 DNA sequence: TGTGCCAGCTCACCACCCATAGCGGGGGCTTCCTACAATGAGCAGTTCTTC. This gives the protein CASSPPIAGASYNEQFF.

The genes are TRBV27 and TRBJ2-1, with no clear D. Trimming pared 0 bases from V and 5 bases from J, leaving 5 bases between. CDR1 is MNHEY, CDR2 SMNVEV, per germline (reference sequence). CDR3 size: 13 residues. Here the CDR3 reads CASSLSLNNEQFF. As DNA, the CDR3 is TGTGCCAGCAGTTTATCCCTAAACAATGAGCAGTTCTTC.